Listed below are T cell receptor beta chains from one sample, sequenced in a study of molecular identifiers for immune sequencing clone quantification. In TCRdb, the PCR reads were re-called with MiXCR into one record per CDR3 protein. The sample records 250,000 to 400,000 distinct CDR3 sequences, 20% to 25% being singletons. Sample: naive CD8+ T cells from blood, with Jurkat cell RNA spiked in. These receptors came from a human donor in good health. Some libraries in this study had Jurkat cell RNA spiked in. The CDR3 runs from the conserved cysteine through the conserved F or W. A D gene is named only where the DNA matches it firmly. The size of a clone is reported for some rows only, either as once, few or many, or as a class for expanded clones.

CDR3: CASSDSTGAHNEQFF
DNA: TGTGCCAGCAGTGACTCGACAGGGGCCCACAATGAGCAGTTCTTC
J: TRBJ2-1
V: TRBV6-4
D: TRBD1
size: -

CDR3: CSVEDFRVAYGYTF
DNA: TGCAGCGTTGAAGATTTCAGGGTAGCCTATGGCTACACCTTC
J: TRBJ1-2
V: TRBV29-1
D: -
size: many

CDR3: CASSPRLLVSTDTQYF
DNA: TGTGCCAGCAGCCCCCGACTCCTTGTTAGCACAGATACGCAGTATTTT
J: TRBJ2-3
V: TRBV3-1
D: -
size: many

CDR3: CASSEQGYEQYF
DNA: TGTGCCAGCAGCGAGCAGGGGTACGAGCAGTACTTC
J: TRBJ2-7
V: TRBV9
D: -
size: many

CDR3: CAWFPGLAGYNEQFF
DNA: TGTGCCTGGTTCCCGGGACTAGCGGGCTACAATGAGCAGTTCTTC
J: TRBJ2-1
V: TRBV30
D: TRBD2
size: -

CDR3: CASSGWTGSTDTQYF
DNA: TGCGCCAGCAGCGGGTGGACAGGCAGCACAGATACGCAGTATTTT
J: TRBJ2-3
V: TRBV5-1
D: TRBD1
size: many

CDR3: CASSVGQGIPNTEAFF
DNA: TGTGCCAGCAGCGTGGGGCAGGGTATCCCCAACACTGAAGCTTTCTTT
J: TRBJ1-1
V: TRBV9
D: -
size: many

CDR3: CASSSTRRAGANVLTF
DNA: TGTGCCAGCAGCTCCACCCGGAGGGCTGGGGCCAACGTCCTGACTTTC
J: TRBJ2-6
V: TRBV13
D: -
size: few

CDR3: CASSLAQGVAAFF
DNA: TGTGCCAGCAGCTTGGCACAGGGGGTAGCAGCTTTCTTT
J: TRBJ1-1
V: TRBV5-5
D: TRBD1
size: many

CDR3: CASSLWAGDTQYF
DNA: TGTGCCAGCAGTTTATGGGCTGGGGATACGCAGTATTTT
J: TRBJ2-3
V: TRBV27
D: -
size: few

CDR3: CATSRDPSATNSGETQYF
DNA: TGTGCCACCAGCAGAGACCCTAGCGCGACCAATTCGGGAGAGACCCAGTACTTC
J: TRBJ2-5
V: TRBV15
D: -
size: many

CDR3: CASSPKDVWSDTEAFF
DNA: TGTGCCAGCAGCCCCAAGGACGTTTGGTCTGACACTGAAGCTTTCTTT
J: TRBJ1-1
V: TRBV11-1
D: -
size: many

CDR3: CASSQGHGDTEAFF
DNA: TGTGCCAGCAGCCAGGGACACGGGGACACTGAAGCTTTCTTT
J: TRBJ1-1
V: TRBV12-3/TRBV12-4
D: -
size: many

CDR3: CSVILQGGGTGELFF
DNA: TGCAGCGTTATTTTACAGGGGGGGGGAACCGGGGAGCTGTTTTTT
J: TRBJ2-2
V: TRBV29-1
D: -
size: many

CDR3: CASSYNWEVGNEKLFF
DNA: TGTGCCAGCAGTTACAATTGGGAGGTTGGTAATGAAAAACTGTTTTTT
J: TRBJ1-4
V: TRBV6-6
D: -
size: many

CDR3: CASSEWGLESTDTQYF
DNA: TGTGCCAGCAGTGAATGGGGACTAGAGAGCACAGATACGCAGTATTTT
J: TRBJ2-3
V: TRBV6-1
D: TRBD2
size: many

CDR3: CASMWSGSTDTQYF
DNA: TGTGCCAGCATGTGGAGCGGTAGCACAGATACGCAGTATTTT
J: TRBJ2-3
V: TRBV27
D: -
size: -

CDR3: CSATRDRFSYEQYF
DNA: TGCAGTGCTACCCGGGACAGGTTCTCCTACGAGCAGTACTTC
J: TRBJ2-7
V: TRBV20-1
D: TRBD1
size: -

CDR3: CASSLVDYNEQFF
DNA: TGTGCCAGCAGCTTAGTAGACTACAATGAGCAGTTCTTC
J: TRBJ2-1
V: TRBV7-8
D: -
size: many

CDR3: CSVRSPGQVLDTQYF
DNA: TGCAGCGTGCGATCACCGGGACAGGTTTTAGATACGCAGTATTTT
J: TRBJ2-3
V: TRBV29-1
D: TRBD1
size: many

CDR3: CSLRDGTEAFF
DNA: TGCAGTCTTAGAGATGGAACTGAAGCTTTCTTT
J: TRBJ1-1
V: TRBV29-1
D: -
size: many

CDR3: CASSRENPEQFF
DNA: TGTGCCAGCAGCCGAGAGAATCCCGAGCAGTTCTTC
J: TRBJ2-1
V: TRBV13
D: -
size: many